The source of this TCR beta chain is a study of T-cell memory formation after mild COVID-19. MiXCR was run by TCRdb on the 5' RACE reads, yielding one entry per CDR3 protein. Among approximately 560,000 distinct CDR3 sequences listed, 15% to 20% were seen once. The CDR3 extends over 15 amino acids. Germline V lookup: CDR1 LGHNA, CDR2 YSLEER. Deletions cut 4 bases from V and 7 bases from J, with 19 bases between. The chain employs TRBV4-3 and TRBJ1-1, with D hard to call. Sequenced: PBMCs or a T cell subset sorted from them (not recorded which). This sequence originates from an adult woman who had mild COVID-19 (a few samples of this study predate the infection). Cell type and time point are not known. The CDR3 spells CASSLSSSTGGEAFF. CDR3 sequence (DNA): TGCGCCAGCAGCCTGAGTTCTAGCACTGGCGGTGAAGCTTTCTTT.